This TCR beta chain comes out of a study of blood T cell repertoires in COVID-19. Using immunoSEQ multiplex PCR, the repertoire was profiled, and TCRdb retains in-frame clones only, with some absent. The sample records 250,000 to 300,000 clones, around 90% being singletons. CDR1 SEHNR and CDR2 FQNEAQ come from the germline V gene (reference sequence). This CDR3 contains 15 residues. V lost 4 bases, J lost 5 bases, and 15 bases lay in between. The chain is built from TRBV7-9 and TRBJ2-1; D is possibly TRBD2 (6 bases). Sample: peripheral blood. The receptor's source is a woman aged 50 to 60 who had recovered from COVID-19. The CDR3 reads CASSSNTRRDNEQFF. The CDR3 nucleotides are TGTGCCAGCAGCTCTAACACCCGGAGGGACAATGAGCAGTTCTTC.